A selection of T cell receptor beta chains follows, all from one sample in a study of blood T cell repertoires in COVID-19. Some clones are missing from TCRdb's copy, which holds only in-frame ones; the method was immunoSEQ multiplex PCR. The data show 13,000 to 15,000 clones, 80% to 90% seen once. The source material was peripheral blood. These receptors originate from a human donor in a cohort sampled during active COVID-19. The CDR3 runs from the conserved cysteine through the conserved F or W. The D gene is left open where the match is weak. Clone size appears in some rows only: once, few, many, or a class for an expanded clone.

J,size,V,D,DNA,CDR3
TRBJ2-2,NA,TRBV10-3,TRBD1,TGTGCCATTCCGGGACAGACGAACACCGGGGAGCTGTTTTTT,CAIPGQTNTGELFF
TRBJ1-6,once,TRBV3-1/TRBV3-2,TRBD1,TGTGCCAGCAGCCATGCCGGGACAGGGAGATCACCCCTCCACTTT,CASSHAGTGRSPLHF
TRBJ2-1,NA,TRBV7-3,NA,TGTGCCAGCAGCTTATCTCTAGCTCGCCATGAGCAGTTCTTC,CASSLSLARHEQFF
TRBJ1-1,NA,TRBV5-1,NA,TGCGCCAGCAGCTTGGGGCAGGGAAACTCGAATAATAACACTGAAGCTTTCTTT,CASSLGQGNSNNNTEAFF
TRBJ1-1,NA,TRBV9,TRBD1,TGTGCCAGCAGCGTAGGTGGGACAGGGGACGCTGAAGCTTTCTTT,CASSVGGTGDAEAFF
TRBJ1-2,few,TRBV5-4,TRBD1,TGTGCCAGCAGCTTAGGGACAGGGAGTGGCTACACCTTC,CASSLGTGSGYTF
TRBJ1-3,NA,TRBV6-1,NA,TGTGCCAGCAGTGAAGGGGGGGGAGCCGTCGAAAACACCATATATTTT,CASSEGGGAVENTIYF
TRBJ2-1,NA,TRBV18,NA,TGTGCCAGCTCACCACTGGAGGGCTCCTACAATGAGCAGTTCTTC,CASSPLEGSYNEQFF
TRBJ2-1,NA,TRBV28,TRBD2,TGTGCCAGCCTAGCGGGCACCAATGAGCAGTTCTTC,CASLAGTNEQFF
TRBJ1-2,NA,TRBV29-1,NA,TGCAGCGTTGAGCGGGGGGGAGGTGGCTACACCTTC,CSVERGGGGYTF
TRBJ1-3,NA,TRBV6-4,NA,TGTGCCAGCAGTGAATCATCTGGAAACACCATATATTTT,CASSESSGNTIYF
TRBJ1-1,NA,TRBV3-1/TRBV3-2,NA,TGTGCCAGCAGCCAAGGCACCAGGCCGAACACTGAAGCTTTCTTT,CASSQGTRPNTEAFF
TRBJ1-1,NA,TRBV30,NA,TGTGCCTGGAGTGTATTCCCCTCGGGGACTGAAGCTTTCTTT,CAWSVFPSGTEAFF
TRBJ1-1,once,TRBV7-8,NA,TGTGCCAGCACCCTTCAGGGAGGCACTGAAGCTTTCTTT,CASTLQGGTEAFF
TRBJ2-4,NA,TRBV27,TRBD1,TGTGCCAGCAGTTCAGCCAGACAGGGGGACATTCAGTACTTC,CASSSARQGDIQYF
TRBJ2-3,NA,TRBV10-3,NA,TGTGCCATCAGTAGGGGGGACAGCCGAACAGATACGCAGTATTTT,CAISRGDSRTDTQYF
TRBJ2-2,NA,TRBV5-1,NA,TGCGCCAGCAGCCTGGACGGGAACACCGGGGAGCTGTTTTTT,CASSLDGNTGELFF
TRBJ1-1,NA,TRBV5-4,NA,TGTGCCAGCAGCGGTGCAGGGAACACTGAAGCTTTCTTT,CASSGAGNTEAFF
TRBJ2-2,NA,TRBV30,TRBD2,TGTGCCTGGACTAAAAACTTGCGGGAGGGCCGGGACACCGGGGAGCTGTTTTTT,CAWTKNLREGRDTGELFF
TRBJ2-2,NA,TRBV10-3,NA,TGTGCCATCTCGCGAGGAGGGGGCGCCGGGGAGCTGTTTTTT,CAISRGGGAGELFF
TRBJ2-5,NA,TRBV5-1,TRBD2,TGCGCCAGCAGCTTGGTGTGGGGGGGAGAAGAGACCCAGTACTTC,CASSLVWGGEETQYF
TRBJ2-1,once,TRBV19,NA,TGTGCCAGTAGTATAGATCCGGCTAGCTGGTATGAGCAGTTCTTC,CASSIDPASWYEQFF
TRBJ2-2,NA,TRBV9,NA,TGTGCCAGCAGCGAAAGCGAATTAGTTCCCACCGGGGAGCTGTTTTTT,CASSESELVPTGELFF
TRBJ2-2,NA,TRBV15,NA,TGTGCCACCAGCAGAGATCCCAGCGGAAACACCGGGGAGCTGTTTTTT,CATSRDPSGNTGELFF
TRBJ2-2,NA,TRBV19,TRBD1,TGTGCCAGTAGTATTGGGGACAGGCCATTAAACACCGGGGAGCTGTTTTTT,CASSIGDRPLNTGELFF
TRBJ2-5,NA,TRBV5-5,NA,TGTGCCAGCAGCTTTACGAACCTACAAGAGACCCAGTACTTC,CASSFTNLQETQYF
TRBJ1-1,NA,TRBV7-9,TRBD1,TGTGCCAGCAGCACCAACAGGGGGCCCAAGGCTGAAGCTTTCTTT,CASSTNRGPKAEAFF
TRBJ2-5,NA,TRBV4-1,TRBD1,TGCGCCAGCAGCCAAGAGGTTACAGGGGCCAGGAAGACCCAGTACTTC,CASSQEVTGARKTQYF
TRBJ2-7,NA,TRBV2,TRBD2,TGTGCCAGCAGCTCCGGCGGGAGGGGAGGAAAGCAGTACTTC,CASSSGGRGGKQYF
TRBJ2-3,NA,TRBV4-2,NA,TGTGCCAGCAGCCAACACCCACAGGGAAGCACAGATACGCAGTATTTT,CASSQHPQGSTDTQYF
TRBJ1-1,NA,TRBV6-5,TRBD1,TGTGCCAGCAGTTACGCAGGACAGGGGGTTTACACTGAAGCTTTCTTT,CASSYAGQGVYTEAFF
TRBJ2-7,NA,TRBV18,NA,TGTGCCAGCTCACCACCGAATGGGGCAATCTACGAGCAGTACTTC,CASSPPNGAIYEQYF
TRBJ1-2,NA,TRBV5-1,NA,TGCGCCAGCAGCTTGGCCAACGATCTTTCACCCAGAAACTATGGCTACACCTTC,CASSLANDLSPRNYGYTF
TRBJ2-4,NA,TRBV18,TRBD2,TGTGCCAGCTCACCTCCAGGACTAGCGGGAGGAGACATTCAGTACTTC,CASSPPGLAGGDIQYF
TRBJ1-4,NA,TRBV6-5,NA,TGTGCCACCTACCCCGGGGGTCCTAATGAAAAACTGTTTTTT,CATYPGGPNEKLFF
TRBJ1-5,NA,TRBV6-6,NA,TGTGCCAGCTCCTATCCGAGCACCAATCAGCCCCAGCATTTT,CASSYPSTNQPQHF
TRBJ1-3,NA,TRBV6-1,NA,TGTGCCAGCAGTGAAGCTCGGGGGAGGGTATCAGTCGGAAACACCATATATTTT,CASSEARGRVSVGNTIYF
TRBJ1-4,once,TRBV5-1,TRBD1,TGCGCCAGCAGCAGACTGACAGGGAGTAATGAAAAACTGTTTTTT,CASSRLTGSNEKLFF
TRBJ1-6,NA,TRBV5-1,NA,TGCGCCAGCAGCTTTGACAACCATAATTCACCCCTCCACTTT,CASSFDNHNSPLHF
TRBJ1-1,NA,TRBV6-5,NA,TGTGCCAGCAGTAATGACAGAGAAGCTTTCTTT,CASSNDREAFF
TRBJ1-4,NA,TRBV4-2,TRBD1,TGTGCCAGCAGCCAGGAGCCGGGACAGTCCAATGAAAAACTGTTTTTT,CASSQEPGQSNEKLFF
TRBJ2-1,NA,TRBV11-2,TRBD1,TGTGCCAGCAGCCCAGGGGGAGAACATTACAATGAGCAGTTCTTC,CASSPGGEHYNEQFF
TRBJ1-2,NA,TRBV5-1,TRBD1,TGCGCCAGCAGCGCGGGGACAGAATATGGCTACACCTTC,CASSAGTEYGYTF
TRBJ2-5,NA,TRBV2,TRBD2,TGTGCCAGCAGACGGGCACTAGCGGAAGAGACCCAGTACTTC,CASRRALAEETQYF
TRBJ2-1,NA,TRBV18,TRBD1,TGTGCCAGCTCACGAGACAGGGGGGTCAATGAGCAGTTCTTC,CASSRDRGVNEQFF
TRBJ2-3,NA,TRBV19,TRBD2,TGTGCCAGTAGTATATCGAGACTAGCTGCAGATACGCAGTATTTT,CASSISRLAADTQYF
TRBJ2-2,NA,TRBV18,NA,TGTGCCAGCTCACCATCGGAAGCGGGGAACACCGGGGAGCTGTTTTTT,CASSPSEAGNTGELFF
TRBJ2-3,NA,TRBV5-6,TRBD1,TGTGCCAGCAGCTTGGCCCGGGACAGATTCACAGATACGCAGTATTTT,CASSLARDRFTDTQYF
TRBJ1-2,NA,TRBV19,NA,TGTGCCAGTAGTGCTCTAGGGAGGAGCTATGGCTACACCTTC,CASSALGRSYGYTF
TRBJ1-2,few,TRBV4-1,NA,TGCGCCAGCAGCCAGGAAAGGGTCCAGGGGCTTGGCTACACCTTC,CASSQERVQGLGYTF
TRBJ2-3,NA,TRBV5-5,TRBD2,TGTGCCAGCAGCCCGACTAGCGCAAGCACAGATACGCAGTATTTT,CASSPTSASTDTQYF
TRBJ2-3,NA,TRBV5-1,TRBD1,TGCGCCAGCAGCCTGGACAGGACCGCCGCAGATACGCAGTATTTT,CASSLDRTAADTQYF
TRBJ2-1,medium-sized,TRBV11-2,NA,TGTGCCAGCAGCTTTATGAGCAATGAGCAGTTCTTC,CASSFMSNEQFF
TRBJ2-7,once,TRBV5-1,TRBD1,TGCGCCAGCAGCTTGGCGCAGGGGGACCCCTACGAGCAGTACTTC,CASSLAQGDPYEQYF
TRBJ1-2,once,TRBV19,NA,TGTGCCAGTAGCCGTCCAGACTATGGCTACACCTTC,CASSRPDYGYTF
TRBJ1-2,NA,TRBV6-1,NA,TGTGCCAGCAGTGAACTCTATGGCTACACCTTC,CASSELYGYTF
TRBJ2-1,NA,TRBV19,NA,TGTGCCAGTACCATCGGGGGAGGCGGCAATGAGCAGTTCTTC,CASTIGGGGNEQFF
TRBJ2-3,NA,TRBV5-1,TRBD1,TGCGCCAGCAGCCAGGGACAGGGGGCAACAGATACGCAGTATTTT,CASSQGQGATDTQYF
TRBJ2-5,few,TRBV27,TRBD1,TGTGCCAGCAGTCCCGCGGACAGGAGGCAAGAGACCCAGTACTTC,CASSPADRRQETQYF
TRBJ2-2,NA,TRBV7-3,TRBD2,TGTGCCAGCAGCCCCCAGGGACTAGCGGGGACCGGGGAGCTGTTTTTT,CASSPQGLAGTGELFF